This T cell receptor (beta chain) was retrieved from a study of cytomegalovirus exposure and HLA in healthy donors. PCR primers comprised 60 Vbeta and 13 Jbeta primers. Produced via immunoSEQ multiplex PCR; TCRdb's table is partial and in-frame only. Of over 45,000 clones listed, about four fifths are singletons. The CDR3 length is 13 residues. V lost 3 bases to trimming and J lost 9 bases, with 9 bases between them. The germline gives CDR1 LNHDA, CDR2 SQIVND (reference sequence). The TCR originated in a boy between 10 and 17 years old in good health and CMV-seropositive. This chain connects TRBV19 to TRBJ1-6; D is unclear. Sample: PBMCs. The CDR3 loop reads CASSIAPGSPLHF. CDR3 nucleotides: TGTGCCAGTAGTATTGCTCCGGGTTCACCCCTCCACTTT.